These 5 T cell receptor beta chains were all obtained from the same sample, sequenced in a study of technical replicates of blood from a handful of donors. Clones were read by immunoSEQ multiplex PCR, and TCRdb kept only the in-frame ones, dropping some. The table lists around 65,000 clones, approximately 83% of them singletons. Specimen: PBMCs. The receptors originated from a human donor in good health. Some clones in this sample may be carry-over from other donors' samples.

The CDR3 bases are TGTGCCAGCAGCCCAGTGGGGCAGGGGGCGAGCTCCTATAATTCACCCCTCCACTTT. It is translated as CASSPVGQGASSYNSPLHF. The rearrangement links TRBV11-3 to TRBJ1-6, with TRBD1 identical over 8 bases. CDR1 and CDR2 from the germline V gene are SGHNT and YENEEA. Losses at the gene ends were 5 bases for V and 0 bases for J; bases not matched to a gene: 12. The length of the CDR3 is 19 residues.

This chain links TRBV6-1 with TRBJ2-7, with D possibly matching TRBD1 (6 bases). This CDR3 region has 15 residues. Trimming left V 1 base short and J 2 bases short, with 12 bases between. Per the germline V gene, CDR1 is MNHNS and CDR2 is SASEGT. CDR3 in amino acids: CASSEEGAGAYEQYF. The CDR3 coding sequence is TGTGCCAGCAGTGAAGAAGGTGCAGGGGCCTACGAGCAGTACTTC.

The rearrangement links TRBV12-5 to TRBJ1-2; D gene ambiguous. The CDR3 contains 12 residues. The germline CDR1 and CDR2 sequences are LGHNT and FRNRAP. V was cut by 7 bases and J by 6 bases, with 12 bases left in between. In DNA form, the CDR3 reads TGTGCTAGTGCCTGGAAGCGCGATGGCTACACCTTC. Its translation is CASAWKRDGYTF.

This chain uses TRBV7-6 with TRBJ2-7, with 8 bases identical to TRBD1. Trimming at V came to 2 bases and at J to 3 bases, leaving 0 bases not matched to a gene. The CDR3 consists of 13 residues. The germline V gene encodes CDR1 SGHVS and CDR2 FNYEAQ. The CDR3 nucleotides are TGTGCCAGCAGCTTAACAGGGGGCTACGAGCAGTACTTC. Its protein is CASSLTGGYEQYF.

The chain recombines TRBV7-9 with TRBJ1-1; D remains ambiguous. Deletions cut 1 base from V and 3 bases from J, with 12 bases between. The CDR3 has 15 residues. Germline assignment: CDR1 SEHNR and CDR2 FQNEAQ (reference sequence). The CDR3 DNA is TGTGCCAGCAGCTTAGTGCGGGCGCCGCACACTGAAGCTTTCTTT. This translates into CASSLVRAPHTEAFF.